Listed here are 12 T cell receptor beta chains from one sample, sequenced in a study of T cell changes during pregnancy in multiple sclerosis. Clones were sequenced by immunoSEQ multiplex PCR, and TCRdb holds only the in-frame ones, with some missing. The sample consists of tens of thousands of clones, 85% to 95% of them appearing once. Source: CD4+ T cells from peripheral blood mononuclear cells, taken in the third trimester of pregnancy. These receptors all stem from a female donor with multiple sclerosis, enrolled in a pregnancy study.

The V call is TRBV5-1, the J call TRBJ2-3; 10 bases line up with TRBD2. The CDR3 totals 16 residues. The germline gives CDR1 SGHRS, CDR2 YFSETQ. V shed 1 base, J shed 4 bases, and the junction held 6 bases outside the gene matches. Written as DNA, the CDR3 is TGCGCCAGCAGCTTGATGAGCGGGAGGGGGCCAGATACGCAGTATTTT. This codes for CASSLMSGRGPDTQYF.

The rearrangement links TRBV27 to TRBJ2-5; unclear D gene. CDR3 length: 12 residues. CDR1 and CDR2 from the germline V gene are MNHEY and SMNVEV (reference sequence). Trimming took off 5 bases at V and 7 bases at J, with 11 bases between the two ends. This chain's CDR3 is CASSTQRGTQYF. DNA for the CDR3: TGTGCCAGCAGTACCCAAAGAGGGACCCAGTACTTC.

The V call is TRBV5-6, the J call TRBJ2-7; D may be TRBD2 (6 bases). CDR1 is SGHDT and CDR2 is YYEEEE in the germline V gene. The V gene lost 5 bases and the J gene lost 6 bases, with 21 bases spanning the gap. The CDR3 runs 15 residues. Here the CDR3 DNA reads TGTGCCAGCAGACGGGACTTCGTGGGAGTACGCGAGCAGTACTTC. Its protein product is CASRRDFVGVREQYF.

J is TRBJ1-3 and V is TRBV7-6; D is ambiguous. Germline-derived CDR1 and CDR2 are SGHVS and FNYEAQ. The CDR3 has 18 amino acids. V lost 7 bases and J 4 bases, leaving 26 bases between the germline ends. In nucleotides, the CDR3 is TGTGCCAGCACCCCCGGGCGGCTAGCCCAAAAAGGGGGAAACACCATATATTTT. The encoded protein is CASTPGRLAQKGGNTIYF.

The CDR3 protein is CASSPGGAGNTIYF. The DNA for the CDR3 is TGCGCCAGCAGCCCCGGCGGGGCTGGAAACACCATATATTTT. This chain links TRBV5-1 with TRBJ1-3; D not certain. The CDR3 has 14 residues. CDR1 and CDR2 (germline): SGHRS, YFSETQ. V lost 4 bases to trimming and J lost 2 bases, with 10 bases between them.

The gene calls are TRBV6-4 and TRBJ2-1, with a possible D match to TRBD1 (5 bases). This CDR3 is 14 amino acids long. CDR1 MRHNA and CDR2 SNTAGT come from the germline V gene. V was clipped by 4 bases and J by 3 bases, with 10 bases between them. The CDR3 spells CASSVGQGYNEQFF. CDR3 sequence (DNA): TGTGCCAGCAGTGTAGGGCAGGGCTACAATGAGCAGTTCTTC.

The rearrangement joins TRBV5-4 to TRBJ2-3; D call uncertain. Per the germline V gene, CDR1 is SGHNT and CDR2 is YYREEE (reference sequence). The CDR3 has 17 residues. V was shortened by 5 bases and J by 1 base, with 20 bases between the two germline ends. The CDR3 DNA reads as TGTGCCAGCAGACCGAGATCAGAGGTTGTAGGCACAGATACGCAGTATTTT. Amino acid sequence: CASRPRSEVVGTDTQYF.

The rearrangement links TRBV4-3 to TRBJ2-3; TRBD2 agrees at 7 bases. The CDR3 runs to 16 residues. Germline V gene data show CDR1 as LGHNA and CDR2 as YSLEER. The trim removed 4 bases at V and 6 bases at J, leaving 13 bases unmatched. CDR3: CASSRDSGTISDTQYF. The CDR3 DNA follows: TGCGCCAGCAGCCGTGATTCCGGGACTATCAGCGATACGCAGTATTTT.

The chain joins TRBV7-2 to TRBJ2-7; 13 nucleotides agree with TRBD2. The germline CDR1 and CDR2 sequences are SGHTA and FQGNSA. J gave up 6 bases and V 5 bases, and 13 bases lay outside the gene matches. The CDR3 sequence is 17 residues long. CDR3 in DNA: TGTGCCAGCAGCCATGTGGGACTAGCGGGAAGTAGTGGCGAGCAGTACTTC. Its translation: CASSHVGLAGSSGEQYF. The full variable domain, completed using reference TRBV7-2 and TRBJ2-7, is GAGVSQSPSNKVTEKGKDVELRCDPISGHTALYWYRQSLGQGLEFLIYFQGNSAPDKSGLPSDRFSAERTGGSVSTLTIQRTQQEDSAVYLCASSHVGLAGSSGEQYFGPGTRLTVT.

This rearrangement joins TRBV10-1 to TRBJ1-2; the D is unclear. V lost 3 bases to trimming and J lost 8 bases, with 13 bases between them. CDR3 length: 13 residues. Per the germline V gene, CDR1 is WNHNN and CDR2 is SYGVQD (reference sequence). Written as DNA, the CDR3 is TGCGCCAGCAGTGAACAGCGGAGGCGCGGCTACACCTTC. It codes for CASSEQRRRGYTF.

The DNA of the CDR3 is TGTGCCAGCTCACCACCGGGCAGCCAAGAGACCCAGTACTTC. Amino acid sequence: CASSPPGSQETQYF. V is TRBV18 and J is TRBJ2-5, with D hard to call. Trimming left V 0 bases short and J 1 base short, with 6 bases between. The CDR3 has 14 amino acids. Germline V lookup: CDR1 KGHSH, CDR2 LQKENI.

The chain combines TRBV14 with TRBJ1-2; 7 bases match TRBD1. The germline CDR1 and CDR2 sequences are SGHDN and FVKESK. The CDR3 is 14 residues long. Germline trimming cut 0 bases from V and 8 bases from J; bases unmatched to any gene: 6. The CDR3 spells CASSQDFGRGGYTF. The CDR3, as DNA: TGTGCCAGCAGCCAAGATTTCGGCAGGGGGGGCTACACCTTC.